One T cell receptor beta chain is described in this entry. Antigen specificity is unknown. Other nucleotide sequences from this sample produce the same CDR3. The sample originates from a study of cytomegalovirus exposure and HLA in healthy donors. Primers: 60 Vbeta forward and 13 Jbeta reverse. TCRdb keeps only in-frame clones here, not all; method: immunoSEQ multiplex PCR. The sample contains under 200,000 clones, 77% of which appear only once. Overall study results and limits: Later analysis associated a missense DCLRE1C variant with TCR beta V- and J-gene trimming. Researchers counted roughly 150 TCR beta chains as cytomegalovirus-associated.

The receptor's source is a woman aged 40 to 50 in good health and CMV-seropositive. Sequenced material: PBMCs.

CDR3 protein: CASSPLRGGVGDTQYF. CDR3 nucleotide sequence: TGTGCCAGCAGCCCGTTACGCGGGGGGGTCGGAGACACGCAGTATTTT. The chain couples TRBV5-6 to TRBJ2-3, with 9 bases aligning to TRBD2. This CDR3 comprises 16 residues. V shed 4 bases and J 9 bases; nucleotides not matched to a gene: 15. Germline V gives CDR1 SGHDT, CDR2 YYEEEE. The whole variable domain, remainder taken from reference TRBV5-6 and TRBJ2-3, is DAGVTQSPTHLIKTRGQQVTLRCSPKSGHDTVSWYQQALGQGPQFIFQYYEEEERQRGNFPDRFSGHQFPNYSSELNVNALLLGDSALYLCASSPLRGGVGDTQYFGPGTRLTVL.